The sequence of this TCR beta chain was determined in a study of memory CD4+ T cells and cytomegalovirus serostatus (dated by TCRdb to between 2017 and 2020). About the investigation overall: The cohort comprised 35 or so healthy Belgian adults, 9 CMV seropositive and about 25 CMV seronegative. The study sequenced CD4+ memory TCRbeta repertoires of a Belgian cohort with known cytomegalovirus serostatus to replicate a published TCR-based CMV serostatus classifier.

This clone was seen more than once but under ten times. Its antigen remains unidentified. Per-nucleotide qualities are absent, and no much larger clonotype sits a single base away. Genomic DNA was extracted from sorted cells with the Quick-DNA Microprep Kit. TCRbeta DNA was amplified with the immunoSEQ hsTCRbeta kit following the manufacturer's protocol. An Illumina MiSeq instrument was used to sequence the TCRbeta libraries. Processing in the source paper ran as follows. Removing out-of-frame sequences left roughly 2.4 million distinct TCRbeta sequences, an average of about 67,000 per individual. Two values were used to score each individual: the count of 150 to 200 previously reported CMV-associated TCRbeta sequences and the total count of productive distinct TCRbeta sequences. A beta-binomial model was reimplemented in Python, and scikit-learn random forests with default parameters were trained on US cohort data. On the Belgian cohort, classifier performance was reported as the median AUC, along with percentile confidence intervals, across 10,000 bootstrap iterations. The clones in this table, taken by TCRdb from immuneACCESS, are in-frame only. Not every clone is retained; where verified, under half of the shortfall comes from an unresolved V gene, and the cause of the rest is unknown. V and J calls and clone size are those listed in that table; D and trimming were worked out from the DNA. The sample yields tens of thousands of clones; more than 75% were counted once. Around 0.43% of the sample belongs to the ten largest clones.

The CDR3 measures 14 amino acids from cysteine to phenylalanine. Of all the DNA, just the CDR3 is kept, 42 bases in frame from base 1. V sheds 1 base and J sheds 5 bases, leaving 11 bases between their ends. From a lookup of the germline V gene, CDR1 and CDR2 are SGHTS and YDEGEE. What the authors observed across the whole study: The results were read as suggesting that the CMV-associated TCR signature is, for the most part, present in the CD4+ memory repertoire. Unlike the original study, which covered naive and memory CD4+ and CD8+ populations, the Belgian study sequenced only CD4+CD45RO+ memory cells. On the Belgian cohort, the classifier based on the original framework reached a median bootstrapped AUC of approximately 0.94, with a 95% CI of 0.76-1.00. CMV serostatus prediction reached a median bootstrapped AUC of roughly 0.95 with the original framework and just over 0.9 with a US-trained random forest. Of roughly 170 previously reported CMV-associated TCRbeta sequences, 60 to 85 appeared in the CD4+ memory repertoires, each in one to five individuals.

A FACSAria II was used to sort memory CD4+ T cells, defined as single viable CD3+CD4+CD8-CD45RO+ cells. CMV serostatus was assessed using a Roche Elecsys assay, by which serum IgG against CMV pp150, pp28, p38 and p52 was detected. Once the samples were thawed, total CD4+ T cells were enriched through positive selection using CD4 magnetic microbeads. The samples came from a different study that was designed specifically to examine the CD4+ T cell memory repertoire. Peripheral blood mononuclear cells were isolated and cryopreserved according to standard operating procedures, and serum was stored at -80 degrees C. The staining relied on CD3-PerCP (BW264/56), CD4-APC (RPA-T4), CD45RO-PE (UCHT1) and CD8-Pacific Orange (3B5) antibodies, and Sytox blue was used to exclude non-viable cells.

This clonotype originated in an adult in good health and CMV-seronegative. The sequencing input was memory CD4+ T cells from blood. The V and J genes are TRBV5-8 and TRBJ2-3; the D gene is perhaps TRBD1 or TRBD2, as each covers 5 bases. The nucleotide sequence is TGTGCCAGCAGCTTGCGAGGGGTCGGAGATACGCAGTATTTT. Its translation is CASSLRGVGDTQYF.